This TCR beta chain originates from a study of cytomegalovirus exposure and HLA in healthy donors. CDR1 and CDR2 (germline): SGDLS, YYNGEE. There are 15 residues in the CDR3. V was cut by 4 bases and J by 3 bases, with 16 bases left in between. Primers: 60 Vbeta forward and 13 Jbeta reverse. Assay used: immunoSEQ multiplex PCR; TCRdb lists only in-frame clones, some missing. The sample carries over 110,000 clones, 79% recorded once. Sequenced material: PBMCs. The chain uses TRBV9 and TRBJ1-1; TRBD1 is a possible D gene (6 bases). The sequence was collected from a man aged 18 to 30 in good health and CMV-seronegative. The CDR3 DNA follows: TGTGCCAGCAGCAGACCAGGGGCCGGGGACACTGAAGCTTTCTTT. Its translation is CASSRPGAGDTEAFF.